Below are 30 T cell receptor beta chains sequenced from a single sample in a study of cytomegalovirus exposure and HLA in healthy donors. Use of 60 Vbeta and 13 Jbeta primers characterized the PCR. TCRdb's table, derived via immunoSEQ multiplex PCR, lists solely in-frame clones and lacks some. The top ten clones hold 0.26% of a sample with approximately 190,000 clones, about four fifths of them seen once. Sequencing was performed on PBMCs. These receptors all stem from a boy between 10 and 17 years old in good health and CMV-seronegative.

The rearrangement joins TRBV5-6 to TRBJ1-5; no clear D gene. There are 15 residues in the CDR3. Germline V gene data show CDR1 as SGHDT and CDR2 as YYEEEE. V gave up 1 base and J gave up 3 bases, with 11 bases separating them. The CDR3 sequence is CASSLSTAPNQPQHF. CDR3 coding DNA: TGTGCCAGCAGCTTGAGCACAGCTCCCAATCAGCCCCAGCATTTT.

V gene TRBV19 combines with J gene TRBJ2-7; D is perhaps TRBD2 (5 bases). The CDR3 covers 16 residues. CDR1 is LNHDA and CDR2 is SQIVND in the germline V gene (reference sequence). V was clipped by 10 bases and J by 1 base, with 23 bases between them. The DNA for the CDR3 is TGTGCCACCCGAAGCGTGGGAGCGGAACCTTCCTACGAGCAGTACTTC. This translates into CATRSVGAEPSYEQYF.

The chain joins TRBV6-1 to TRBJ2-7; tentatively, D is TRBD1 (6 bases). Germline loops: CDR1 MNHNS, CDR2 SASEGT. This CDR3 is 16 amino acids long. V lost 4 bases to trimming and J lost 5 bases, with 21 bases between them. DNA for the CDR3: TGTGCCAGCAGTGGACTACGGAACAGGGTTTGGGACGAGCAGTACTTC. Protein product: CASSGLRNRVWDEQYF.

The rearrangement joins TRBV15 to TRBJ1-5, with a weak D call TRBD1 (5 bases). This CDR3 has 18 amino acids. Germline lookup yields CDR1 LNHNV and CDR2 YYDKDF (reference sequence). V lost 0 bases and J 8 bases, leaving 23 bases between the germline ends. The CDR3, as DNA: TGTGCCACCAGCAGAGAAACGCCGGGACTGGGAGGTAGGGAGCCCCAGCATTTT. Amino acids: CATSRETPGLGGREPQHF. The variable domain in full, completed from reference TRBV15 and TRBJ1-5, reads DAMVIQNPRYQVTQFGKPVTLSCSQTLNHNVMYWYQQKSSQAPKLLFHYYDKDFNNEADTPDNFQSRRPNTSFCFLDIRSPGLGDTAMYLCATSRETPGLGGREPQHFGDGTRLSIL.

This chain joins TRBV30 and TRBJ2-5; 7 bases align to TRBD2. Germline values: CDR1 GTSNPN, CDR2 SVGIG (reference sequence). The CDR3 contains 13 residues. V dropped 1 base and J dropped 2; count of bases not matched to a gene: 1. The CDR3 is CAWSAGGQETQYF. The CDR3 coding sequence is TGTGCCTGGAGTGCGGGGGGTCAAGAGACCCAGTACTTC. Full variable domain (outside the CDR3, taken from reference TRBV30 and TRBJ2-5): SQTIHQWPATLVQPVGSPLSLECTVEGTSNPNLYWYRQAAGRGLQLLFYSVGIGQISSEVPQNLSASRPQDRQFILSSKKLLLSDSGFYLCAWSAGGQETQYFGPGTRLLVL.

The chain links TRBV9 to TRBJ2-2; possible D gene TRBD2, 6 bases. Germline V CDR1 and CDR2: SGDLS, YYNGEE. The V end was cut by 0 bases, the J end by 6 bases, with 12 bases between. CDR3 size: 15 residues. CDR3 region: CASSVEGSGAGELFF. The CDR3 DNA is TGTGCCAGCAGCGTAGAAGGGTCGGGGGCCGGGGAGCTGTTTTTT.

The V gene is TRBV29-1, the J gene TRBJ1-1; 7 nucleotides align to TRBD1. The CDR3 consists of 14 residues. V dropped 4 bases and J dropped 6; count of bases not matched to a gene: 11. Germline CDR1 and CDR2: SQVTM and ANQGSEA. CDR3: CSVGRMVGTAEAFF. The CDR3 coding sequence is TGCAGCGTTGGACGGATGGTGGGGACAGCTGAAGCTTTCTTT.

With regard to this clone: This same CDR3 is encoded by further DNA sequences in the sample. V usage is TRBV28 and J usage is TRBJ2-7; no definite D call. CDR3 length equals 11 residues. Looked up from germline, CDR1 is MDHEN and CDR2 is SYDVKM. Trimming cost V 2 bases and J 7 bases, with 6 bases left between them. CDR3 bases: TGTGCCAGCAGTTTAAACTATGAGCAGTACTTC. Its protein is CASSLNYEQYF.

The V and J genes are TRBV11-2 and TRBJ2-3, with 8 nucleotides matching TRBD2. Unmatched junction bases numbered 7, after V lost 2 bases and J lost 0 bases. Germline V gene sequence: CDR1 SGHAT, CDR2 FQNNGV. The CDR3 has 17 residues. The CDR3 loop is CASSLTSAGASTDTQYF. CDR3 DNA sequence: TGTGCCAGCAGCTTAACCTCAGCGGGAGCGAGCACAGATACGCAGTATTTT.

This clone was found a few times. The chain uses TRBV27 and TRBJ2-7; D is unresolved. The germline CDR1 and CDR2 sequences are MNHEY and SMNVEV (reference sequence). V was cut by 6 bases and J by 0 bases, with 12 bases left in between. The CDR3 is made up of 14 amino acids. This CDR3 reads CASSPRAVSYEQYF. The CDR3 DNA follows: TGTGCCAGCAGCCCCCGTGCGGTCTCCTACGAGCAGTACTTC.

The V call is TRBV30, the J call TRBJ2-1, with TRBD2 matching 7 bases. Germline CDR1 and CDR2: GTSNPN and SVGIG (reference sequence). CDR3 length: 16 amino acids. The J segment lost 8 bases and the V segment lost 0 bases, leaving 13 bases of the junction unmatched. The CDR3 loop reads CAWSVGASGHGDEQFF. Written as DNA, the CDR3 is TGTGCCTGGAGTGTAGGGGCTAGCGGTCACGGGGATGAGCAGTTCTTC.

The chain is built from TRBV5-4 and TRBJ2-2; 8 nucleotides match TRBD1. Germline trimming cut 3 bases from V and 7 bases from J; bases unmatched to any gene: 11. This CDR3 region has 16 residues. Germline CDR1 SGHNT, CDR2 YYREEE (reference sequence). The CDR3 spells CASSSVPGGKVGELFF. For the CDR3, the DNA is TGTGCCAGCAGCTCGGTACCAGGGGGCAAGGTCGGGGAGCTGTTTTTT.

This clone has a handful of counts. V and J are TRBV5-1 and TRBJ1-3; no clear D. Germline CDR1 reads SGHRS; CDR2 reads YFSETQ. The CDR3 length is 15 residues. Trimming left V 4 bases short and J 2 bases short, with 13 bases between. For the CDR3, the DNA is TGCGCCAGCAGCCCGTGGGAGGAACCTGGAAACACCATATATTTT. It specifies CASSPWEEPGNTIYF.

The chain couples TRBV6-5 to TRBJ2-7; 10 bases are shared with TRBD2. The J segment lost 2 bases and the V segment lost 0 bases, leaving 4 bases of the junction unmatched. Germline lookup yields CDR1 MNHEY and CDR2 SVGAGI. This CDR3 is 16 amino acids long. This CDR3 reads CASSYSSGGPTYEQYF. In nucleotides, the CDR3 is TGTGCCAGCAGTTACTCTAGCGGGGGGCCTACCTACGAGCAGTACTTC.

The genes are TRBV11-2 and TRBJ1-1; D ambiguous. The germline V and J ends were trimmed by 4 bases and 3 bases, with 9 bases remaining between them. The CDR3 extends over 13 amino acids. The germline CDR1 and CDR2 sequences are SGHAT and FQNNGV. Here the CDR3 reads CASSYPGYTEAFF. CDR3 in DNA: TGTGCCAGCAGCTACCCGGGGTACACTGAAGCTTTCTTT.

The chain links TRBV9 to TRBJ1-5; 8 bases align to TRBD1. CDR3 length: 15 amino acids. Germline lookup yields CDR1 SGDLS and CDR2 YYNGEE. Germline trimming cut 3 bases from V and 6 bases from J; bases unmatched to any gene: 8. CDR3 sequence (DNA): TGTGCCAGCAGCGGGGGGCAGGGGGCAGGTCAGCCCCAGCATTTT. It is translated as CASSGGQGAGQPQHF.

The chain has TRBV9 and TRBJ1-4, with D hard to call. The CDR3 is 15 residues long. Trimming shortened V by 0 bases and J by 7 bases, and 13 bases separated the two germline ends. Looked up from germline, CDR1 is SGDLS and CDR2 is YYNGEE. The CDR3 loop reads CASSVGQFSSEKLFF. The CDR3 nucleotides are TGTGCCAGCAGCGTAGGGCAGTTTTCTAGTGAAAAACTGTTTTTT.

A few counts support this clone. The chain combines TRBV5-5 with TRBJ2-7; the D is unclear. CDR1 is SGHKS and CDR2 is YYEKEE in the germline V gene (reference sequence). V was shortened by 5 bases and J by 4 bases, with 10 bases between the two germline ends. The CDR3 spans 12 residues. The CDR3 DNA follows: TGTGCCAGCAGGGTGGCCAATTACGAGCAGTACTTC. It codes for CASRVANYEQYF.

This clone has only a few counts. The chain couples TRBV5-6 to TRBJ1-4, with TRBD1 matching over 7 bases. CDR3 size: 15 residues. CDR1 and CDR2 (germline): SGHDT, YYEEEE. V was pared by 4 bases and J by 4 bases, with 7 bases of the junction left unmatched. CDR3 amino acids: CASSAQGSGNEKLFF. CDR3 DNA: TGTGCCAGCAGCGCACAGGGGAGTGGTAATGAAAAACTGTTTTTT.

The J gene is TRBJ2-7, the V gene TRBV4-3; D may be TRBD2 (5 bases). Germline lookup yields CDR1 LGHNA and CDR2 YSLEER. This CDR3 spans 15 amino acids. V lost 0 bases and J lost 2, with 11 bases in between. The CDR3 coding sequence is TGCGCCAGCAGCCAAGATAGCGACTACCCCTACGAGCAGTACTTC. Translation: CASSQDSDYPYEQYF.

V gene TRBV29-1 combines with J gene TRBJ2-5; TRBD1 matches 7 bases. CDR3 length: 12 residues. Germline V gene sequence: CDR1 SQVTM, CDR2 ANQGSEA. After removal of 6 bases from V and 6 bases from J, the junction contained 7 bases not matched to a gene. The CDR3 is CSVVRQGQTQYF. The CDR3 DNA sequence: TGCAGCGTCGTGAGACAGGGACAGACCCAGTACTTC.

This clone was seen a single time. This chain joins TRBV18 and TRBJ1-5, with 7 bases that match TRBD1. The CDR3 loop spans 16 amino acids. CDR1 and CDR2 (germline): KGHSH, LQKENI. The junction had 10 bases not matched to a gene; V was cut back by 3 bases and J by 5 bases. CDR3: CASSPWDSPPYQPQHF. The DNA for the CDR3 is TGTGCCAGCTCACCGTGGGACAGTCCCCCGTATCAGCCCCAGCATTTT.

The chain is built from TRBV27 and TRBJ1-5; D gene ambiguous. Per the germline V gene, CDR1 is MNHEY and CDR2 is SMNVEV (reference sequence). The CDR3 length is 13 residues. Trimming cost V 6 bases and J 0 bases, with 6 bases left between them. The CDR3 DNA follows: TGTGCCAGCAGCCCTTATAGCAATCAGCCCCAGCATTTT. Amino acids: CASSPYSNQPQHF.

The genes are TRBV9 and TRBJ1-2; no clear D. Trimming pared 6 bases from V and 8 bases from J, leaving 11 bases between. CDR3 length: 11 amino acids. Germline values: CDR1 SGDLS, CDR2 YYNGEE. The CDR3: CASNGVLGYTF. DNA for the CDR3: TGTGCCAGCAACGGGGTTTTAGGCTACACCTTC.

This chain uses TRBV9 with TRBJ2-5; 10 bases align to TRBD1. The CDR3 contains 16 residues. The germline V gene encodes CDR1 SGDLS and CDR2 YYNGEE. V lost 1 base to trimming and J lost 2 bases; unmatched junction nucleotides: 5. CDR3 residues: CASSVLGQGRQETQYF. CDR3 DNA sequence: TGTGCCAGCAGCGTATTGGGACAGGGGCGTCAAGAGACCCAGTACTTC.

This clone has just a few counts. The chain carries TRBV14 and TRBJ2-5, with 11 nucleotides matching TRBD1. The CDR3 consists of 15 residues. J gave up 5 bases and V 4 bases, and 6 bases lay outside the gene matches. Per the germline V gene, CDR1 is SGHDN and CDR2 is FVKESK. The CDR3 DNA reads TGTGCCAGCAGCCCAAGGACAGGGGGCTGGGAGACCCAGTACTTC. This sequence encodes CASSPRTGGWETQYF.

The chain is built from TRBV27 and TRBJ2-7; D not resolved. Trimming took 8 bases from V and 3 from J, leaving 17 bases between them. CDR3 length equals 14 residues. Germline V gives CDR1 MNHEY, CDR2 SMNVEV (reference sequence). CDR3 sequence (DNA): TGTGCCAGCTCGCATACCCCAAAGCGCTACGAGCAGTACTTC. Its translation: CASSHTPKRYEQYF.

The chain joins TRBV5-5 to TRBJ2-7, with 7 nucleotides matching TRBD1. J lost 5 bases, V lost 6 bases, and 8 bases had no gene match. Germline CDR1 is SGHKS and CDR2 is YYEKEE (reference sequence). This CDR3 is 13 amino acids long. The CDR3 nucleotides are TGTGCCAGCACGACCCGACAGGGTGACGAGCAGTACTTC. Translation: CASTTRQGDEQYF.

The J gene is TRBJ1-1, the V gene TRBV5-6; 7 nucleotides line up with TRBD1. Germline V gene data show CDR1 as SGHDT and CDR2 as YYEEEE. This CDR3 has 18 amino acids. Trimming took 0 bases from V and 2 from J; bases not matched to a gene: 13. Here the CDR3 DNA reads TGTGCCAGCAGCTTGGGACCGGGGGGGCCAGGGGGAAACACTGAAGCTTTCTTT. It yields the protein CASSLGPGGPGGNTEAFF.

This clone was seen just once. CDR3 loop: CAIRARTSGVYEQFF. In DNA form, the CDR3 reads TGTGCCATCAGAGCTAGGACTAGCGGGGTATATGAGCAGTTCTTC. The J gene is TRBJ2-1, the V gene TRBV10-3, with 12 bases lining up with TRBD2. Germline V lookup: CDR1 ENHRY, CDR2 SYGVKD. This CDR3 region has 15 residues. The J segment lost 8 bases and the V segment lost 6 bases, leaving 8 bases of the junction unmatched.